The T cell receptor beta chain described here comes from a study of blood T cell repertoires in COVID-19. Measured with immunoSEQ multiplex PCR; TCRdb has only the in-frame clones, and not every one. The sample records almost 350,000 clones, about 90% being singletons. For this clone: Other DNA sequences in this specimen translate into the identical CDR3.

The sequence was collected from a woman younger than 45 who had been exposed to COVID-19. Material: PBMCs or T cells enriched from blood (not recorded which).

The CDR3 coding sequence is TGTGCCAGCAGCGCACAGGGGGCCCCCAACTATGGCTACACCTTC. Its translation: CASSAQGAPNYGYTF. This rearrangement joins TRBV9 to TRBJ1-2, with 9 nucleotides matching TRBD1. Trimming cost V 3 bases and J 2 bases; bases outside gene matches: 5. CDR1 SGDLS and CDR2 YYNGEE come from the germline V gene. The CDR3 is 15 residues long.